The 20 T cell receptor beta chains below come from one sample, sequenced in a study of radiotherapy plus CTLA-4 blockade in lung cancer. Assay used: immunoSEQ multiplex PCR; TCRdb lists only in-frame clones, some missing. This table has about 45,000 clones, about two thirds appearing once. This specimen was peripheral blood, taken from a patient treated with radiotherapy plus ipilimumab. The source of these receptors is a human donor with non-small cell lung cancer who had a partial response to radiotherapy plus ipilimumab.

This sequence joins TRBV5-1 and TRBJ2-1; 8 bases are a match to TRBD2. Germline V gene lookup returns CDR1 SGHRS and CDR2 YFSETQ. The V segment lost 1 base and the J segment 6 bases; nucleotides outside the gene matches: 3. The CDR3 loop spans 14 amino acids. CDR3 amino acids: CASSLSGLVNEQFF. The DNA of the CDR3 is TGCGCCAGCAGCTTGTCGGGACTAGTCAATGAGCAGTTCTTC. Together with reference TRBV5-1 and TRBJ2-1, the CDR3 gives the full variable domain: KAGVTQTPRYLIKTRGQQVTLSCSPISGHRSVSWYQQTPGQGLQFLFEYFSETQRNKGNFPGRFSGRQFSNSRSEMNVSTLELGDSALYLCASSLSGLVNEQFFGPGTRLTVL.

This clone has only a few counts. The rearrangement uses TRBV7-2 and TRBJ1-2; possible D gene TRBD1, 5 bases. Looked up from germline, CDR1 is SGHTA and CDR2 is FQGNSA. V was cut by 1 base and J by 6 bases, with 6 bases left in between. This CDR3 spans 12 amino acids. The chain's CDR3 is CASSLVGDGYTF. In nucleotides, the CDR3 is TGTGCCAGCAGCTTAGTAGGGGATGGCTACACCTTC.

The V call is TRBV14, the J call TRBJ2-6, with a possible D match to TRBD2 (5 bases). Germline V gene data show CDR1 as SGHDN and CDR2 as FVKESK. This CDR3 spans 17 amino acids. V lost 5 bases and J lost 5, with 19 bases in between. The CDR3 here is CASSAWTVQNWANVLTF. The CDR3, as DNA: TGTGCCAGCAGCGCCTGGACTGTGCAGAACTGGGCCAACGTCCTGACTTTC.

This chain connects TRBV5-5 to TRBJ1-2, with TRBD1 as a possible D gene (6 bases). Trimming left V 0 bases short and J 3 bases short, with 15 bases between. This CDR3 has 16 residues. Looked up from germline, CDR1 is SGHKS and CDR2 is YYEKEE (reference sequence). CDR3 nucleotide sequence: TGTGCCAGCAGCTTGGGATTAGCAGGGGCCTACTATGGCTACACCTTC. Translated: CASSLGLAGAYYGYTF.

The chain couples TRBV27 to TRBJ1-1; D might be TRBD1 (5 bases). CDR3 size: 14 residues. From germline, CDR1 is MNHEY and CDR2 SMNVEV (reference sequence). V lost 2 bases and J lost 5, with 12 bases in between. CDR3 bases: TGTGCCAGCAGTTTAAAGGGGTTTGGGACTGAAGCTTTCTTT. Its translation: CASSLKGFGTEAFF.

A single count supports this clone. The chain has TRBV9 and TRBJ1-1, with 7 bases lining up with TRBD1. The CDR3 has 13 residues. The germline V gene has CDR1 SGDLS and CDR2 YYNGEE. Trimming removed 3 bases from V and 5 bases from J; junction bases left unmatched: 4. This chain's CDR3 is CASSAQQGTEAFF. The CDR3 nucleotides are TGTGCCAGCAGCGCCCAACAGGGGACTGAAGCTTTCTTT.

This chain connects TRBV6-5 to TRBJ1-2, with 9 bases fitting TRBD1. This CDR3 contains 14 residues. Germline assignment: CDR1 MNHEY and CDR2 SVGAGI. J gave up 4 bases and V 6 bases, and 6 bases lay outside the gene matches. In nucleotides, the CDR3 is TGTGCCAGCAGACCGGACAGGGGACTCTATGGCTACACCTTC. It is translated as CASRPDRGLYGYTF.

The chain couples TRBV30 to TRBJ2-2, with 9 nucleotides matching TRBD2. V lost 7 bases, J lost 6 bases, and 12 bases stayed unmatched. Per the germline V gene, CDR1 is GTSNPN and CDR2 is SVGIG (reference sequence). This CDR3 contains 15 residues. The CDR3 region is CASSELAGGPGELFF. The CDR3 bases are TGTGCCTCCTCTGAACTCGCGGGGGGGCCCGGGGAGCTGTTTTTT.

The chain combines TRBV30 with TRBJ2-1, with a possible D match to TRBD1 (5 bases). V lost 0 bases, J lost 4 bases, and 10 bases lay in between. Germline CDR1 and CDR2: GTSNPN and SVGIG (reference sequence). The CDR3 length is 14 residues. The CDR3 nucleotides are TGTGCCTGGAGTGTTAGACAGTATTACAATGAGCAGTTCTTC. Protein product: CAWSVRQYYNEQFF.

To note about this clone: An end of the junction differs from the germline gene, which may be a read error. V and J are TRBV2 and TRBJ2-1; 8 bases map to TRBD2. This CDR3 region has 13 residues. From germline, CDR1 is SNHLY and CDR2 FYNNEI. CDR3 nucleotides: TGTGCCAGCAAGGCAACAGCGGGGGCGGGCCGGGTCTTC. This gives the protein CASKATAGAGRVF.

V usage is TRBV18 and J usage is TRBJ2-5, with D unresolved. V was shortened by 2 bases and J by 6 bases, with 4 bases between the two germline ends. Germline V gene data show CDR1 as KGHSH and CDR2 as LQKENI. The CDR3 has 11 amino acids. The CDR3 coding sequence is TGTGCCAGCTCACCAACAAAGACCCAGTACTTC. This codes for CASSPTKTQYF.

J is TRBJ1-4 and V is TRBV28, with 7 bases lining up with TRBD1. Germline assignment: CDR1 MDHEN and CDR2 SYDVKM. This CDR3 is 13 amino acids long. V lost 5 bases to trimming and J lost 8 bases; unmatched junction nucleotides: 5. The CDR3 DNA follows: TGTGCCAGCAGTCCGGGGGACAGCGAAAAACTGTTTTTT. Translating gives CASSPGDSEKLFF.

The chain has TRBV7-2 and TRBJ1-5; unclear D gene. V dropped 4 bases and J dropped 3 bases, with 13 bases sitting between them. CDR1 is SGHTA and CDR2 is FQGNSA in the germline V gene. The CDR3 extends over 15 amino acids. In DNA form, the CDR3 reads TGTGCCAGCAGCTACTCCGCTGCGAACAATCAGCCCCAGCATTTT. This codes for CASSYSAANNQPQHF.

V usage is TRBV6-1 and J usage is TRBJ1-5; maybe TRBD1 (5 bases). Looked up from germline, CDR1 is MNHNS and CDR2 is SASEGT. The V and J ends lost 2 bases and 7 bases respectively, with 12 bases between them. This CDR3 is 14 amino acids long. The CDR3 region is CASSERGGDQPQHF. For the CDR3, the DNA is TGTGCCAGCAGTGAAAGGGGAGGGGACCAGCCCCAGCATTTT.

This clone turned up a few times. Distinct nucleotide sequences in the sample also encode this CDR3. The CDR3 reads CASSVESTGNYGYTF. Here the CDR3 DNA reads TGTGCCAGCAGCGTAGAGAGTACGGGGAACTATGGCTACACCTTC. V gene TRBV9 combines with J gene TRBJ1-2; unclear D gene. The CDR3 contains 15 residues. CDR1 SGDLS and CDR2 YYNGEE come from the germline V gene. Trimming pared 0 bases from V and 2 bases from J, leaving 11 bases between. Looking up the rest from reference TRBV9 and TRBJ1-2 gives the full variable domain: DSGVTQTPKHLITATGQRVTLRCSPRSGDLSVYWYQQSLDQGLQFLIQYYNGEERAKGNILERFSAQQFPDLHSELNLSSLELGDSALYFCASSVESTGNYGYTFGSGTRLTVV.

J is TRBJ2-3 and V is TRBV2, with 11 bases matching TRBD2. This CDR3 is 15 amino acids long. Trimming removed 10 bases from V and 2 bases from J; junction bases left unmatched: 8. Germline V lookup: CDR1 SNHLY, CDR2 FYNNEI. The CDR3 loop reads CATWGLAEITDTQYF. The CDR3 nucleotides are TGTGCCACCTGGGGACTAGCGGAGATCACAGATACGCAGTATTTT.

This chain uses TRBV5-1 with TRBJ2-5, with 12 bases aligning to TRBD2. The CDR3 sequence is 15 residues long. Germline lookup yields CDR1 SGHRS and CDR2 YFSETQ. With 7 bases clipped from V and 3 bases from J, the junction kept 7 bases outside the gene matches. The CDR3 bases are TGCGCCAGCGGGATTGGACTAGCGGGGAAAGAGACCCAGTACTTC. Its translation is CASGIGLAGKETQYF.

This clone was seen a handful of times. The CDR3 is CASSPGLEAFF. The CDR3 region has the DNA TGTGCCAGTAGTCCCGGACTCGAAGCTTTCTTT. The rearrangement uses TRBV30 and TRBJ1-1; D uncertain. There are 11 residues in the CDR3. Looked up from germline, CDR1 is GTSNPN and CDR2 is SVGIG (reference sequence). Trimming removed 8 bases at V and 8 bases at J, with 15 bases between.

In this sample, this clone turned up a few times. The CDR3 DNA sequence: TGTGCCAGTAGCGGGACAGGTAGGCAGCCCCAGCATTTT. This encodes CASSGTGRQPQHF. The chain has TRBV19 and TRBJ1-5, with TRBD1 matching over 8 bases. With V trimmed by 6 bases and J by 7 bases, 5 bases remained unmatched. CDR1 is LNHDA and CDR2 is SQIVND in the germline V gene (reference sequence). The CDR3 extends over 13 amino acids.

This clone was picked up many times. The genes are TRBV14 and TRBJ1-1, with TRBD1 as a possible D gene (6 bases). This CDR3 contains 14 residues. Trimming left V 0 bases short and J 5 bases short, with 10 bases between. The germline V gene encodes CDR1 SGHDN and CDR2 FVKESK. The CDR3 bases are TGTGCCAGCAGCCAAGATCTCGGGACAACTGAAGCTTTCTTT. The encoded protein is CASSQDLGTTEAFF.